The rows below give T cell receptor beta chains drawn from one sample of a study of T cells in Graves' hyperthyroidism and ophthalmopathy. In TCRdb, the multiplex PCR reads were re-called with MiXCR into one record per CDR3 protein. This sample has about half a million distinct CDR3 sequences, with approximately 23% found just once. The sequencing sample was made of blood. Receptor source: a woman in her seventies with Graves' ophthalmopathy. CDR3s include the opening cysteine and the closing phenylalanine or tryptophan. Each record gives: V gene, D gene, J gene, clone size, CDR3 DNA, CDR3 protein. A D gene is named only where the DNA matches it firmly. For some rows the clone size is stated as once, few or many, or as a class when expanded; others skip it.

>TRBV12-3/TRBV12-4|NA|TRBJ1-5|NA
TGTGCCAGCAGCCAGGGGCTTGCAGGACAGCCCCAGCATTTT
CASSQGLAGQPQHF
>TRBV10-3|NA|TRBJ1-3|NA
TGTGCCATCAGTGCAGGGGCGCACATGAGCTCTGGAAACACCATATATTTT
CAISAGAHMSSGNTIYF
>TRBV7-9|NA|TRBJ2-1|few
TGTGCCAGCAGCTTAGGGGGGGTACTCTCCTACAATGAGCAGTTCTTC
CASSLGGVLSYNEQFF
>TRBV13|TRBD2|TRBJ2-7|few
TGTGCCAGCAGCCGATCTAGCGGTATGACCTACGAGCAGTACTTC
CASSRSSGMTYEQYF
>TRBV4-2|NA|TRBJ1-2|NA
TGTGCCAGCAGCCAAGATTGGGAGAACTATGGCTACACCTTC
CASSQDWENYGYTF
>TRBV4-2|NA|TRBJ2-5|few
TGTGCCAGCAGCCAAGACCCGGAGACCGGAGAGACCCAGTACTTC
CASSQDPETGETQYF
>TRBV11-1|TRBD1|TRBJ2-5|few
TGTGCCAGCAGCTCATGGACAGGGGGAATAGAGACCCAGTACTTC
CASSSWTGGIETQYF
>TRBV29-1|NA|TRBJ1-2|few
TGCAGCGTCCCAACAGGGACGGATGGGTATGGCTACACCTTC
CSVPTGTDGYGYTF
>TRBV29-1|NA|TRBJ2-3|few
TGCAGGAGGGCGACTAGTCTCACAGATACGCAGTATTTT
CRRATSLTDTQYF
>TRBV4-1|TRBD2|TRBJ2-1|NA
TGCGCCAGCAGCCAAGAGACTAGCGGGCACTACAATGAGCAGTTCTTC
CASSQETSGHYNEQFF
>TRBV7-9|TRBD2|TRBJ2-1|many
TGTGCCAGCAGCTTATCTAGCGGGAACAATGAGCAGTTCTTC
CASSLSSGNNEQFF
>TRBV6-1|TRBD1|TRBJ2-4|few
TGTGCCAGCAGCCGGACAGGGTTCGGCTCGGCCAAAAACATTCAGTACTTC
CASSRTGFGSAKNIQYF
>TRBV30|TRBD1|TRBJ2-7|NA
TGTGCCTGGAGTGTAAGGGACAGGGTGAGGGGTAAGAGGTACGAGCAGTACTTC
CAWSVRDRVRGKRYEQYF
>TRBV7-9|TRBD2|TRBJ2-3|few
TGTGCCAGCAGCCTTCGGGAGGGCCCCGATACGCAGTATTTT
CASSLREGPDTQYF
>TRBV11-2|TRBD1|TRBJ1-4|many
TGTGCCAGCAGCACCGACAGGGGCGAAAAACTGTTTTTT
CASSTDRGEKLFF
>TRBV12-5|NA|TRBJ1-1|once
TGTGCTAGTGTCGAACAGCGGGAAGCTTTCTTT
CASVEQREAFF
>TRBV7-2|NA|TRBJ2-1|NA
TGTGCCAGCAGCGTACCAGTAAGCGAGCAGTTCTTC
CASSVPVSEQFF
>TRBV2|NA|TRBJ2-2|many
TGTGCCAGCACCCTAGCCACCGGGGAGCTGTTTTTT
CASTLATGELFF
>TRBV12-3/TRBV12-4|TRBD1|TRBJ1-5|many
TGTGCCAGCAGTTTAGTGGCAGGGGGGTATAGCAATCAGCCCCAGCATTTT
CASSLVAGGYSNQPQHF
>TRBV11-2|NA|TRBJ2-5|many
TGTGCCAGCAGCACCGGGCTCCCCAGGGTCCAGTACTTC
CASSTGLPRVQYF
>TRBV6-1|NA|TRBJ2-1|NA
TGTGCCAGCAGGACATTGGGACCCTACAATGAGCAGTTCTTC
CASRTLGPYNEQFF
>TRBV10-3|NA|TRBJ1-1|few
TGTGCCATCAGTGAGTTGACCTCCACTGAAGCTTTCTTT
CAISELTSTEAFF
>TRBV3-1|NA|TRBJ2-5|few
TGTGCCAGCAGCCAAGATCAGGGAGAGACCCAGTACTTC
CASSQDQGETQYF
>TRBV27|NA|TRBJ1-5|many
TGTGCCAGCAGGGACAGCCCCAGTCAGCCCCAGCATTTT
CASRDSPSQPQHF
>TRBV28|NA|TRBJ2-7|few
TGTGCCAGCAGGCTCCCACAGGGTTCCGAGCAGTACTTC
CASRLPQGSEQYF
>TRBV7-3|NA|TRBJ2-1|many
TGTGCCAGCAGCCGTCGTGGGAGGTCCTACAATGAGCAGTTCTTC
CASSRRGRSYNEQFF
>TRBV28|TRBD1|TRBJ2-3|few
TGTGCCAGCAGTACTTGGACAGGCTCAGATACGCAGTATTTT
CASSTWTGSDTQYF
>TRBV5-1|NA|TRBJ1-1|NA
TGCGCCAGCAAGTTTCACGACAGAAAGAACACTGAAGCTTTCTTT
CASKFHDRKNTEAFF
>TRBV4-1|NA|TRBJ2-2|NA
TGCGCCAGCAGTGACTACACCGGGGAGCTGTTTTTT
CASSDYTGELFF
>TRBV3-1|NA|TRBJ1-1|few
TGTGCCAGCAGCAACGGGGGGGGTGAAGCTTTCTTT
CASSNGGGEAFF
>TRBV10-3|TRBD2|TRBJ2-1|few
TGTGCCATCAGTAGCGGGACTAGCGGCTACAATGAGCAGTTCTTC
CAISSGTSGYNEQFF
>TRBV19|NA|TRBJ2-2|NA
TGTGCCAGTAAGGGGGGGATAAACACCGGGGAGCTGTTTTTT
CASKGGINTGELFF
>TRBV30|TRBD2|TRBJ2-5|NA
TGTGCCTGGAGTGTTCGCGGGGGGGGTCCAAGGACCCAGTACTTC
CAWSVRGGGPRTQYF
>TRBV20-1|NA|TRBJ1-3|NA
TGCAGTGCTAGAGATGGGCAAGCTGGAAACACCATATATTTT
CSARDGQAGNTIYF
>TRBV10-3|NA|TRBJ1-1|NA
TGTGCCATCAAGGGGGAGGTGAACACTGAAGCTTTCTTT
CAIKGEVNTEAFF
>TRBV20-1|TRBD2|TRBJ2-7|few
TGCAGTGCTCCGGGACTAGGTTTATACGAGCAGTACTTC
CSAPGLGLYEQYF
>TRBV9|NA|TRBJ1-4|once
TGTGCCAGCAATCGTGAGGGGTATGAAAAACTGTTTTTT
CASNREGYEKLFF
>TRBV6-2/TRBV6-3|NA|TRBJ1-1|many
TGTGCCAGCAGTTACTCGAGTTTCACCGAAGCTTTCTTT
CASSYSSFTEAFF
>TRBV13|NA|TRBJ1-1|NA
TGTGCCAGCAGCTTAGAGGGTTGGGGGGACACTGAAGCTTTCTTT
CASSLEGWGDTEAFF
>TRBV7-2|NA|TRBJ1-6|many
TGTGCCAGCGGACGCCTGGGTTCACCCCTCCACTTT
CASGRLGSPLHF
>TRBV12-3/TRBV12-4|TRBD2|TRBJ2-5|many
TGTGCCAGCAGTATCGGACTAGCCGGGGAGACCCAGTACTTC
CASSIGLAGETQYF
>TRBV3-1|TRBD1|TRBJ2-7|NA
TGTGCCAGCAGCCAGACAGGGCTGATCGTAACCGAGCAGTACTTC
CASSQTGLIVTEQYF